This T cell receptor (beta chain) was sequenced for a study of CD8 T cells in Susac syndrome. The authors reverse transcribed roughly 0.5 to 1 ug RNA with random hexamers. TCRdb independently ran MiXCR on the immunoSEQ multiplex PCR reads; one entry per CDR3 protein. The sample gives 100,000 to 150,000 distinct CDR3 sequences, 90% to 95% of which show up once; less than 0.4% is in the top ten. Sequencing targeted TCR beta in T cells from blood (CD8+ and CD4+). V lost 5 bases and J 1 base, leaving 8 bases between the germline ends. The CDR3 totals 13 residues. Germline CDR1 reads SQVTM; CDR2 reads ANQGSEA.

This clonotype was obtained from a human donor with multiple sclerosis. Sequencing was done on a sample of CD8+ T cells from PBMCs. The V and J genes are TRBV29-1 and TRBJ2-2; D uncertain. The CDR3 protein is CSVQARNTGELFF. The CDR3 nucleotides read TGCAGCGTTCAAGCCCGGAACACCGGGGAGCTGTTTTTT.